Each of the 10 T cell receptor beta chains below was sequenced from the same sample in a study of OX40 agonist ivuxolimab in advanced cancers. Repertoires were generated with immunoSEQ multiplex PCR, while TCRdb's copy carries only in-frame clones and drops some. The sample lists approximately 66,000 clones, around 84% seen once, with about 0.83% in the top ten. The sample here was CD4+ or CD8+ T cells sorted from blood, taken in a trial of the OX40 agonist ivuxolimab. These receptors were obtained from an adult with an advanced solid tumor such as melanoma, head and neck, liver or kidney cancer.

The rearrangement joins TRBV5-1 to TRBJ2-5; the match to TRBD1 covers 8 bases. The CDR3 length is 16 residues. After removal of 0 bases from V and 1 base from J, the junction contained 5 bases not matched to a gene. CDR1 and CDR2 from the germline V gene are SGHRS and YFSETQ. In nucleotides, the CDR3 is TGCGCCAGCAGCTTGGATACAGGGGGTTCCCAAGAGACCCAGTACTTC. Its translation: CASSLDTGGSQETQYF. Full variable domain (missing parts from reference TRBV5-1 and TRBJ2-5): KAGVTQTPRYLIKTRGQQVTLSCSPISGHRSVSWYQQTPGQGLQFLFEYFSETQRNKGNFPGRFSGRQFSNSRSEMNVSTLELGDSALYLCASSLDTGGSQETQYFGPGTRLLVL.

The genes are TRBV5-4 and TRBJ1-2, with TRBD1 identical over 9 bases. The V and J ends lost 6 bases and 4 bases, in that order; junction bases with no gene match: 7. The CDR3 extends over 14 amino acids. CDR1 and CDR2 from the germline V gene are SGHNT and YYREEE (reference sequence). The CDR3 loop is CASTGTGRGYGYTF. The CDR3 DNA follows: TGTGCCAGCACCGGGACAGGGAGAGGCTATGGCTACACCTTC. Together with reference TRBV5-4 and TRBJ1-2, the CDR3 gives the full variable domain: ETGVTQSPTHLIKTRGQQVTLRCSSQSGHNTVSWYQQALGQGPQFIFQYYREEENGRGNFPPRFSGLQFPNYSSELNVNALELDDSALYLCASTGTGRGYGYTFGSGTRLTVV.

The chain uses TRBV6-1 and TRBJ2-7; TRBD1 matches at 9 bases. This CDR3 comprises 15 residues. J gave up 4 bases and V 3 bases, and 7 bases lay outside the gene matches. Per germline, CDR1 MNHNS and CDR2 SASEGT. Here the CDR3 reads CASSDPGQGIYEQYF. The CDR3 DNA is TGTGCCAGCAGTGACCCCGGACAGGGGATTTACGAGCAGTACTTC.

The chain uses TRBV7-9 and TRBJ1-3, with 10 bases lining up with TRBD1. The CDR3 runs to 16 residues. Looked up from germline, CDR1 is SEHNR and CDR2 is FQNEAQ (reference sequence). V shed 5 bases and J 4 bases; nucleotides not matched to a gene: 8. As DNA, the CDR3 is TGTGCCAGCAGCGTACCCGGGACAGGGGCCGGAAACACCATATATTTT. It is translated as CASSVPGTGAGNTIYF. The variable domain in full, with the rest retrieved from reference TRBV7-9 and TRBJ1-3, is DTGVSQNPRHKITKRGQNVTFRCDPISEHNRLYWYRQTLGQGPEFLTYFQNEAQLEKSRLLSDRFSAERPKGSFSTLEIQRTEQGDSAMYLCASSVPGTGAGNTIYFGEGSWLTVV.

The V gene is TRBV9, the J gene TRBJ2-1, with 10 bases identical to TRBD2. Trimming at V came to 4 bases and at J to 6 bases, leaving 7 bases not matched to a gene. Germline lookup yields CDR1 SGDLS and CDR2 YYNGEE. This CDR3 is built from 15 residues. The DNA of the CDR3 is TGTGCCAGCAGCACCCCCGGGACTAGCGTCAATGAGCAGTTCTTC. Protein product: CASSTPGTSVNEQFF.

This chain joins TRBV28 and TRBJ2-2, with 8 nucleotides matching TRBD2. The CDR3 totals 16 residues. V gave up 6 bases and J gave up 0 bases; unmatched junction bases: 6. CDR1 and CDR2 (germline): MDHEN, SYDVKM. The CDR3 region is CASRSGGAANTGELFF. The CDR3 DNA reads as TGTGCCAGCAGATCCGGGGGGGCAGCGAACACCGGGGAGCTGTTTTTT.

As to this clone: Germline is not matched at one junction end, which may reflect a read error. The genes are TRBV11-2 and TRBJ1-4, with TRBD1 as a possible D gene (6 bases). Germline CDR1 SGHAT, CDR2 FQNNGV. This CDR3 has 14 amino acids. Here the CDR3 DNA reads TGTGCCGGCAGCCTTGGGGGGGGCTGGGAAAAACTGTTTTTT. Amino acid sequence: CAGSLGGGWEKLFF.

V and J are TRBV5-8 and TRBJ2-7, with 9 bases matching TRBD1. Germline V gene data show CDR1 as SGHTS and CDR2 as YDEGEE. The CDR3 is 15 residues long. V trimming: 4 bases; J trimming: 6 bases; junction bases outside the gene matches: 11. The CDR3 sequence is CASSTRDREEAEQYF. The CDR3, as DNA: TGTGCCAGCAGCACGAGGGACAGGGAAGAAGCCGAGCAGTACTTC.

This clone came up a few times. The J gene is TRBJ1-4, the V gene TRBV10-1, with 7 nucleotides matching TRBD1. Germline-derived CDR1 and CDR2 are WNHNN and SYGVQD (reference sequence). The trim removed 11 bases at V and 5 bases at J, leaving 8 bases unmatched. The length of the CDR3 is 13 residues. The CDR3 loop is CARGDSINEKLFF. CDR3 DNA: TGCGCCCGGGGGGACAGTATCAATGAAAAACTGTTTTTT.

The CDR3 DNA is TGTGCCAGCAGTCCAGGGAGTTCGAACACCGGGGAGCTGTTTTTT. It yields the protein CASSPGSSNTGELFF. The chain uses TRBV2 and TRBJ2-2; D tentatively reads TRBD1 or TRBD2 (5 bases each). The germline CDR1 and CDR2 sequences are SNHLY and FYNNEI. The V and J ends lost 5 bases and 0 bases respectively, with 10 bases between them. The CDR3 is 15 amino acids.